This entry describes one T cell receptor beta chain. As yet, its antigen is unknown. These data are taken from a study of T cell responses to AZD1222 COVID-19 vaccine. CDR1 is LGHNT, CDR2 FRNRAP, per germline. This CDR3 spans 16 amino acids. Deletions cut 3 bases from V and 0 bases from J, with 11 bases between. Using immunoSEQ multiplex PCR, the repertoire was profiled, and TCRdb retains in-frame clones only, with some absent. Of around 130,000 clones listed, over 90% are singletons. Overall study results and limits: Regions 160-218 and 743-854 dominated among vaccine-associated CD4 TCRs spanning spike. No day 14 peak samples; only post-peak repertoires were characterized. A mostly white British donor set with more females was recruited, and clonal diversity was possibly underestimated. A rise in Spike-specific TCR breadth and depth followed two AZD1222 doses.

This sequence was found in an adult in good health. The chain is built from TRBV12-5 and TRBJ1-4; unclear D gene. Source: peripheral blood, taken on day 0 of AZD1222 vaccination. For the CDR3, the DNA is TGTGCTAGTGGTTTCGCAGGATCTTCAACTAATGAAAAACTGTTTTTT. Encoded protein: CASGFAGSSTNEKLFF.